This T cell receptor beta chain was observed in a study of T cells in tuberculosis. Sequenced by immunoSEQ multiplex PCR; TCRdb stores in-frame clones only, minus some. The repertoire consists of around 41,000 clones, with approximately 94% occurring once and the leading ten covering 1.5% to 2%. The CDR3 spans 14 residues. Trimming cost V 3 bases and J 0 bases, with 10 bases left between them. Germline V lookup: CDR1 SGDLS, CDR2 YYNGEE. In regard to this clone: Antigen specificity is unknown.

Overall study results and limits: Active tuberculosis alpha repertoires lay closer to GMM-specific TCRs than controls'. Classification accuracy was around 90% (AUROC 0.7 to 0.9) with the GMM-specific repertoire.

At study entry, adolescents had tuberculin skin tests and IGRA screening. On average approximately 100,000 T cells per donor were immunosequenced. This TCR was recovered from a donor aged 10-30 years with latent tuberculosis or without tuberculosis infection. Some clones in this sample may be carry-over from other donors' samples. The chain joins TRBV9 to TRBJ2-7, with D perhaps matching TRBD1 (6 bases). Sequenced input: PBMCs. In nucleotides, the CDR3 is TGTGCCAGCAGCGCCGGGGACATCTCCTACGAGCAGTACTTC. Protein product: CASSAGDISYEQYF.